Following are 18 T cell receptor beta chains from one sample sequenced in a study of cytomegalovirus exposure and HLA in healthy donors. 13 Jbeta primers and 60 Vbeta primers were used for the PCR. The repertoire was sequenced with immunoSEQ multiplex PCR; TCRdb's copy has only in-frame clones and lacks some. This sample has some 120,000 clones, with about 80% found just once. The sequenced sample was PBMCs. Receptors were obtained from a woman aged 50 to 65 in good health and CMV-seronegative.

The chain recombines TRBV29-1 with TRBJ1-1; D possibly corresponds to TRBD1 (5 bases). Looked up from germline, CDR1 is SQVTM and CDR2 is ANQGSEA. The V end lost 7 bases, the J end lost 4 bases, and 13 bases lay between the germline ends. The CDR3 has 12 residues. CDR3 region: CSGGGGGTEAFF. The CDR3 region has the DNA TGCAGCGGGGGCGGGGGGGGCACTGAAGCTTTCTTT.

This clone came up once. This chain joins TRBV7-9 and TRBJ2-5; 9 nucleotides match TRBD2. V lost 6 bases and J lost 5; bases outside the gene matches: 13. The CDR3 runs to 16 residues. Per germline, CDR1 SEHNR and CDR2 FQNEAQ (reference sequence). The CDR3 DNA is TGTGCCAGCAGTCCCTCCGTTAGCGGGAGCGGCGAGACCCAGTACTTC. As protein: CASSPSVSGSGETQYF.

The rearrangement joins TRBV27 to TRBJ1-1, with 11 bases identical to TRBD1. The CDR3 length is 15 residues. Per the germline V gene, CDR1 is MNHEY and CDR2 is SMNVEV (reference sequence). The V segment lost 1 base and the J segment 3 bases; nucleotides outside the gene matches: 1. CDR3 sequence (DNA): TGTGCCAGCAGTTTATGGGGACAGGGGGACACTGAAGCTTTCTTT. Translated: CASSLWGQGDTEAFF.

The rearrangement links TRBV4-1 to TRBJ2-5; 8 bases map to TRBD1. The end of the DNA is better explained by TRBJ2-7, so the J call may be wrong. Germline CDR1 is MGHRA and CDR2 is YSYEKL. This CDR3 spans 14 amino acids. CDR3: CASSRTGISYEQYF. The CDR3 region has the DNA TGCGCCAGCAGCCGGACAGGGATATCCTACGAGCAGTACTTC.

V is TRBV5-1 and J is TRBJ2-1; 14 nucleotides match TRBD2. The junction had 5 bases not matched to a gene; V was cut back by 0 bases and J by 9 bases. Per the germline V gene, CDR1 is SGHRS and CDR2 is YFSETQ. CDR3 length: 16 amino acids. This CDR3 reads CASSLGGLAGVSEQFF. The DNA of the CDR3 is TGCGCCAGCAGCTTGGGGGGACTAGCGGGAGTAAGTGAGCAGTTCTTC.

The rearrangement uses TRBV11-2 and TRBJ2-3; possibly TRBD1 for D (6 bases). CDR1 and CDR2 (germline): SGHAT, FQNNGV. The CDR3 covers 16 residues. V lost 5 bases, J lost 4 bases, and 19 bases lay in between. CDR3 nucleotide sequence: TGTGCCAGCAGCCAAACAGGGACGGGTGAGGCAGATACGCAGTATTTT. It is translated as CASSQTGTGEADTQYF.

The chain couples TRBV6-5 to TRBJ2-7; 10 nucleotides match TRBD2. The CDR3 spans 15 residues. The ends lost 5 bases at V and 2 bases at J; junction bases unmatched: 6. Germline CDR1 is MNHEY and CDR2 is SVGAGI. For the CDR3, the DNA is TGTGCCAGCAGTCAAACTAGCGGGGTAACCTACGAGCAGTACTTC. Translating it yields CASSQTSGVTYEQYF.

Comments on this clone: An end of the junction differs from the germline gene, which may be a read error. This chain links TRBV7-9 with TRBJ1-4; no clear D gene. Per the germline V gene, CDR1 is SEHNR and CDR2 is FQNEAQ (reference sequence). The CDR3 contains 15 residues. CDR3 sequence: CSSSFSGETNEKLFF. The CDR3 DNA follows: TGTTCCAGCAGCTTTTCAGGCGAAACTAATGAAAAACTGTTTTTT.

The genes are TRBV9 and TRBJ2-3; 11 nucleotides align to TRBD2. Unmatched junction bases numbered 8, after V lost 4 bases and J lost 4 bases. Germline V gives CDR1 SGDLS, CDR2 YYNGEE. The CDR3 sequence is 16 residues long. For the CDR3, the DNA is TGTGCCAGCAGCCGTACACTAGCGGGAGAGGCAGATACGCAGTATTTT. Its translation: CASSRTLAGEADTQYF.

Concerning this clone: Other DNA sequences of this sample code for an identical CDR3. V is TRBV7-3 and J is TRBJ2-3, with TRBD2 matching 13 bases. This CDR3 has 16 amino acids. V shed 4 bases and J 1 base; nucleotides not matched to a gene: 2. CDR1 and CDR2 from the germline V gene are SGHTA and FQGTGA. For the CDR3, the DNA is TGTGCCAGCAGCTCCGGACTAGCGGGGGGCACAGATACGCAGTATTTT. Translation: CASSSGLAGGTDTQYF.

The CDR3 DNA sequence: TGTGCCAGCAGTTCCTCGGGACAGACCTTAGCTGGCTACACCTTC. Its protein is CASSSSGQTLAGYTF. The V call is TRBV28, the J call TRBJ1-2; 7 bases line up with TRBD1. Germline V gene sequence: CDR1 MDHEN, CDR2 SYDVKM. The CDR3 loop spans 15 amino acids. Losses at the gene ends were 4 bases for V and 7 bases for J; bases not matched to a gene: 12.

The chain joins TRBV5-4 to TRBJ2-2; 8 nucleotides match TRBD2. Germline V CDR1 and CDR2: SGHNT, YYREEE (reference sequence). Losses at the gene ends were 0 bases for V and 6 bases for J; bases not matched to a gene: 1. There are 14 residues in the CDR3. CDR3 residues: CASSLDSGAGELFF. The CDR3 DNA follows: TGTGCCAGCAGCTTGGATAGCGGGGCCGGGGAGCTGTTTTTT.

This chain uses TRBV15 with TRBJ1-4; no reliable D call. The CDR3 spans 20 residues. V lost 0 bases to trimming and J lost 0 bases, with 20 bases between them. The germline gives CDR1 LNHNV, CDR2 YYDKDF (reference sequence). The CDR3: CATSRDCTDQVWSTNEKLFF. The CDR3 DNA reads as TGTGCCACCAGCAGAGATTGTACCGACCAGGTGTGGTCAACTAATGAAAAACTGTTTTTT.

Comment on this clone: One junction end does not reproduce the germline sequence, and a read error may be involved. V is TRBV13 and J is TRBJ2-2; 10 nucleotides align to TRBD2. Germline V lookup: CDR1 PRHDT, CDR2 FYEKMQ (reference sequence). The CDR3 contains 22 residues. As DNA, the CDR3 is TGTGCCGGCAGTCGAATAGCATCATTCAGGACTAGCGGTATCTTTCGCACCGGGGAGCTGTTTTTT. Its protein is CAGSRIASFRTSGIFRTGELFF.

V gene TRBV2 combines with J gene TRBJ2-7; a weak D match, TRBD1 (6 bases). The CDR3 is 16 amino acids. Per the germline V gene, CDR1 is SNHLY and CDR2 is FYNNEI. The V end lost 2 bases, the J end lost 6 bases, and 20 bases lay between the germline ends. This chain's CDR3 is CASSEFLLDSTGEQYF. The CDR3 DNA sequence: TGTGCCAGCAGTGAATTTCTCTTGGACAGTACCGGCGAGCAGTACTTC.

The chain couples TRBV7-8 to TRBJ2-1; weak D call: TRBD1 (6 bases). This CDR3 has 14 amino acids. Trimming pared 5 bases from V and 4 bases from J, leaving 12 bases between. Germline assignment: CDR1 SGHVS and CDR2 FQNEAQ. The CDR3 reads CASSTTGAYNEQFF. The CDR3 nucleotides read TGTGCCAGCAGCACGACAGGCGCTTACAATGAGCAGTTCTTC.

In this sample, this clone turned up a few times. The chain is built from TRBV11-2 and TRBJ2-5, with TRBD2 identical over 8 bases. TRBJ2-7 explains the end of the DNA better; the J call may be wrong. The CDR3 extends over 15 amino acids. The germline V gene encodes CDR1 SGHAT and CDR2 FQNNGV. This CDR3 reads CASSLVGAGGYEQYF. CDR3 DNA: TGTGCCAGCAGCTTAGTGGGGGCGGGGGGCTACGAGCAGTACTTC.

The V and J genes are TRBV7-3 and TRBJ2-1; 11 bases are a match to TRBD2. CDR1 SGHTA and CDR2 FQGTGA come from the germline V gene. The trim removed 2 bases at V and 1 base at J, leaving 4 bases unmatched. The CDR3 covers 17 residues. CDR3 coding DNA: TGTGCCAGCAGCTTAGCATTAGCGGGAGGGTCCTACAATGAGCAGTTCTTC. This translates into CASSLALAGGSYNEQFF.